This TCR beta chain was sequenced for a study of cytomegalovirus exposure and HLA in healthy donors. Turning to this clone: The antigen is undetermined.

General study points: Investigators reported 164 TCR beta chains as tied to cytomegalovirus.

Researchers ran the PCR with 60 Vbeta and 13 Jbeta primers. Data came from immunoSEQ multiplex PCR; TCRdb stores just in-frame clones and leaves some out. The sample shows about 150,000 clones, around 78% of them seen only once. The sequence was obtained from a man aged 40-50 years in good health and CMV-seropositive. Specimen: PBMCs.

For the CDR3, the DNA is TGTGCCAGCAAGAGGGATACCAATCAGCCCCAGCATTTT. This codes for CASKRDTNQPQHF. The rearrangement links TRBV6-6 to TRBJ1-5; the D is unclear. The germline gives CDR1 MNHNY, CDR2 SVGAGI (reference sequence). This CDR3 comprises 13 residues. V shed 7 bases and J shed 3 bases, with 10 bases lying between them.